What follows is one T cell receptor (beta chain) and its context. Its antigen is unknown. In TCRdb, the reads were re-called with MiXCR into one record per CDR3 protein. The sample lists just over 300,000 distinct CDR3 sequences, 17% occurring once. The data are from a study of T cell repertoires in cytomegalovirus infection. The wider study: It can be stated that public TCR beta signatures indicated CMV infection as well as a matching HLA type.

Study-level findings and limits: Summed public TCR beta family frequency identified CMV carriers bearing the relevant HLA. The response measured ex vivo was dominated by TCR beta clonotypes (HLA-C-restricted and CMV-specific).

Germline assignment: CDR1 LNHDA and CDR2 SQIVND (reference sequence). V was pared by 6 bases and J by 5 bases, with 19 bases between. The CDR3 contains 15 residues. The specimen sequenced was PBMCs. This TCR was sampled from a human donor in good health (CMV status not recorded). Some clones in this sample may be carry-over from other donors' samples. The chain joins TRBV19 to TRBJ1-2; D is perhaps TRBD1 (5 bases). CDR3 bases: TGTGCCAGTAGCCGAGTTGGGGCGGCTGAGTATGGCTACACCTTC. It encodes CASSRVGAAEYGYTF.